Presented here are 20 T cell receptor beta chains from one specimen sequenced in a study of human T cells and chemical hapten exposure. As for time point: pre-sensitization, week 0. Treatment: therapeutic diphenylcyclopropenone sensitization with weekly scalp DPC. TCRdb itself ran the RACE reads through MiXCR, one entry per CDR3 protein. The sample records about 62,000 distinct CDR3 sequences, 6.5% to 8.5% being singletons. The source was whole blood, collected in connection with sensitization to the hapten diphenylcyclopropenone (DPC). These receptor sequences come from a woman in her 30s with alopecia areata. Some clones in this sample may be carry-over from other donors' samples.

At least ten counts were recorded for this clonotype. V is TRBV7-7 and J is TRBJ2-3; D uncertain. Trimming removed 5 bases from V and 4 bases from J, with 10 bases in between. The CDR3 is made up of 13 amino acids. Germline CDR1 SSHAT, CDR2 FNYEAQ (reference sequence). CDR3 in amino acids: CASSLGLADTQYF. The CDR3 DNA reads TGTGCCAGCAGCCTCGGATTAGCAGATACGCAGTATTTT. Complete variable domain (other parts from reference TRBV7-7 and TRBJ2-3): GAGVSQSPRYKVTKRGQDVTLRCDPISSHATLYWYQQALGQGPEFLTYFNYEAQPDKSGLPSDRFSAERPEGSISTLTIQRTEQRDSAMYRCASSLGLADTQYFGPGTRLTVL.

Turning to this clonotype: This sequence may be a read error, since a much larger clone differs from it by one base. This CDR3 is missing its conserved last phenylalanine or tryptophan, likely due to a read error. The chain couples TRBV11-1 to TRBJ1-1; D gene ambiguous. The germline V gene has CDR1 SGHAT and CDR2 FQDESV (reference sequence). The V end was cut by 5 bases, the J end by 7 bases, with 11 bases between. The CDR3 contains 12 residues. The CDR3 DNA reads TGTGCCAGCAGCCCTAGTCGGTATGAAGCTTTCCTT. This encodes CASSPSRYEAFL.

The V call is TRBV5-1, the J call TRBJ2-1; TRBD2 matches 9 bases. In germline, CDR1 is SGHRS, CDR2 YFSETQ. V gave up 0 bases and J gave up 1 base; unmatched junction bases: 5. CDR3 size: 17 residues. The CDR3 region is CASSLGPSGVSYNEQFF. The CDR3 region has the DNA TGCGCCAGCAGCTTGGGGCCTAGCGGGGTGTCCTACAATGAGCAGTTCTTC.

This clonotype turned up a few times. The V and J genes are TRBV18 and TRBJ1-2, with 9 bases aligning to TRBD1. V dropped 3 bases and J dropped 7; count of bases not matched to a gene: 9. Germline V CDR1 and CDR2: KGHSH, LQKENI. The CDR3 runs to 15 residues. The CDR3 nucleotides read TGTGCCAGCTCACCGGACAGGGGTGGTTTTGCTGGCTACACCTTC. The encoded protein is CASSPDRGGFAGYTF.

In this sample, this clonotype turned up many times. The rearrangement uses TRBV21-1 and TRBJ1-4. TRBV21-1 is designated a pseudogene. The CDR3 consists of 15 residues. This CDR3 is CASDKGPATNEKLFF. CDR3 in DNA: TGTGCCAGCGATAAAGGCCCTGCAACTAATGAAAAACTGTTTTTT.

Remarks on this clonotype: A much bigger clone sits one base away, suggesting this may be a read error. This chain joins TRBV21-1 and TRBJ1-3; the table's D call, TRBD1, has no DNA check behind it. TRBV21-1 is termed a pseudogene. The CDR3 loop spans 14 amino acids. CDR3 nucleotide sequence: TGTGTCTGCGCTGGGGGGGCCTCTGGAAACACCATATATTTT. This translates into CVCAGGASGNTIYF.

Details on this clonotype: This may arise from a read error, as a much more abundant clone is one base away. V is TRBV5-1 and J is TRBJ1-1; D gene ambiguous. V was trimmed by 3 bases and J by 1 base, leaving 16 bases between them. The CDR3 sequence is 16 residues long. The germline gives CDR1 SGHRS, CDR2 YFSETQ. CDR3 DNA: TGCGCCAGCAGCTCTGGCGAGGAACTGTGGAACACTGAAGCTTTCTTT. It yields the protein CASSSGEELWNTEAFF.

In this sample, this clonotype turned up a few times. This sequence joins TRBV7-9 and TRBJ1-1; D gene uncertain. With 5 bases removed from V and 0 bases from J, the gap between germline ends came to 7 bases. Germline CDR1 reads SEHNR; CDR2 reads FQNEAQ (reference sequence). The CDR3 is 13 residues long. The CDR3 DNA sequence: TGTGCCAGCAGCGTCAGACTGAACACTGAAGCTTTCTTT. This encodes CASSVRLNTEAFF. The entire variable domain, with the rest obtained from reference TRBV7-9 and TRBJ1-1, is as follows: DTGVSQNPRHKITKRGQNVTFRCDPISEHNRLYWYRQTLGQGPEFLTYFQNEAQLEKSRLLSDRFSAERPKGSFSTLEIQRTEQGDSAMYLCASSVRLNTEAFFGQGTRLTVV.

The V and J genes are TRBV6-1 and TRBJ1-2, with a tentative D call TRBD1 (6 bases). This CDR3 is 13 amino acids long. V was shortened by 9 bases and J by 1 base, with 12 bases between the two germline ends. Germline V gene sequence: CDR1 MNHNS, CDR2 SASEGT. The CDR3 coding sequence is TGTGCCAGTGCCAGGGGCCTTAACTATGGCTACACCTTC. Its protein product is CASARGLNYGYTF.

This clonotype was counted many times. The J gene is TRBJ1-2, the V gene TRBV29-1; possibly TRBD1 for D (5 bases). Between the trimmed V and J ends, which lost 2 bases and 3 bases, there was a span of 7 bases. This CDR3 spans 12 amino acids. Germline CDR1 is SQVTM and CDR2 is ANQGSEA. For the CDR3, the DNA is TGCAGCGTTGAACAGGGAGACTATGGCTACACCTTC. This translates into CSVEQGDYGYTF.

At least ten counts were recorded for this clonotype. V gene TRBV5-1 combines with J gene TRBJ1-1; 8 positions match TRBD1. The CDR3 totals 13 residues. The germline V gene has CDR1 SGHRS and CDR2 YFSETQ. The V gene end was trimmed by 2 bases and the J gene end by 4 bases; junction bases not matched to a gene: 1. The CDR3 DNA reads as TGCGCCAGCAGCTTAACAGGGGGCACTGAAGCTTTCTTT. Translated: CASSLTGGTEAFF.

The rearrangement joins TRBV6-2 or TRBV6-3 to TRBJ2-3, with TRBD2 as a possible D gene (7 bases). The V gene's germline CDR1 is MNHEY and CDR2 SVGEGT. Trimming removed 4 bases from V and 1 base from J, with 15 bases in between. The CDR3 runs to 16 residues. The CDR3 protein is CASSFGAGARTDTQYF. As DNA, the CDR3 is TGTGCCAGCAGTTTTGGGGCGGGGGCCCGCACAGATACGCAGTATTTT.

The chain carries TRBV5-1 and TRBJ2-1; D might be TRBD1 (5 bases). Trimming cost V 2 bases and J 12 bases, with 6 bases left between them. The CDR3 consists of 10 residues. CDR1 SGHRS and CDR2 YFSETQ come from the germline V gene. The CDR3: CASSLGVQFF. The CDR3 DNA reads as TGCGCCAGCAGCTTAGGGGTGCAGTTCTTC.

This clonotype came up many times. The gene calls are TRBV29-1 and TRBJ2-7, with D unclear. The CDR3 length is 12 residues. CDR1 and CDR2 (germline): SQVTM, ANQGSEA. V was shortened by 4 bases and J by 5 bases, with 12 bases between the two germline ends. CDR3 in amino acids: CSVVVQVNEQYF. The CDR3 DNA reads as TGCAGCGTTGTCGTGCAGGTCAACGAGCAGTACTTC.

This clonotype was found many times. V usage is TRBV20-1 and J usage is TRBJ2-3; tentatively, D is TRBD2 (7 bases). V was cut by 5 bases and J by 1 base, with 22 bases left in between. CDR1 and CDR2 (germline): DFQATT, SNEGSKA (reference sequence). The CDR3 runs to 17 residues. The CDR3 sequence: CSASTIRRGAGTDTQYF. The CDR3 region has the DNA TGCAGTGCTTCTACAATCAGACGGGGGGCGGGCACAGATACGCAGTATTTT.

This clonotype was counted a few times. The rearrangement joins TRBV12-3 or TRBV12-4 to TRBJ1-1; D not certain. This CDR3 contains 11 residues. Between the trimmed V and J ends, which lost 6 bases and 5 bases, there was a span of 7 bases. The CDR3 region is CASSARTEAFF. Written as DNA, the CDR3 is TGTGCCAGCAGCGCGAGGACTGAAGCTTTCTTT.

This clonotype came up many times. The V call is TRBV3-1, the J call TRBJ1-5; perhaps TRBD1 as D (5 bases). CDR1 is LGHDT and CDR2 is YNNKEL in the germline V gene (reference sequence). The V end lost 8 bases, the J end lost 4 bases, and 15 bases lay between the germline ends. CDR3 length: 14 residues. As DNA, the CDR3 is TGTGCCAGCGGGATTGGGGGGGGTAATCAGCCCCAGCATTTT. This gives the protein CASGIGGGNQPQHF.

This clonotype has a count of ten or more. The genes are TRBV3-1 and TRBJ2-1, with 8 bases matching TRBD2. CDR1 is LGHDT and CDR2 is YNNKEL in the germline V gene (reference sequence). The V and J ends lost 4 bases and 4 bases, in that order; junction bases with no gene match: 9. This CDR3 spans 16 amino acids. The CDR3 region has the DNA TGTGCCAGCAGCCCAGCGGGGGCGGGGTTTTACAATGAGCAGTTCTTC. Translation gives CASSPAGAGFYNEQFF.

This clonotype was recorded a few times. The CDR3 loop is CASSPLTGGADGYTF. In DNA, the CDR3 is TGTGCCAGCAGCCCCTTGACAGGGGGCGCAGATGGCTACACCTTC. The chain uses TRBV5-4 and TRBJ1-2; 10 positions match TRBD1. The CDR3 extends over 15 amino acids. Germline CDR1 is SGHNT and CDR2 is YYREEE (reference sequence). V lost 4 bases, J lost 6 bases, and 9 bases stayed unmatched. Full variable domain (remainder filled in from reference TRBV5-4 and TRBJ1-2): ETGVTQSPTHLIKTRGQQVTLRCSSQSGHNTVSWYQQALGQGPQFIFQYYREEENGRGNFPPRFSGLQFPNYSSELNVNALELDDSALYLCASSPLTGGADGYTFGSGTRLTVV.

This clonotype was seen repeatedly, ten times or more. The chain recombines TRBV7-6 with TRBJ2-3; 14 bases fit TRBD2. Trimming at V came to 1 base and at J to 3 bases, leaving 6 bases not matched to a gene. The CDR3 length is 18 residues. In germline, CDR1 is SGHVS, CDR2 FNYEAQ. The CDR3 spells CASSLDRLAGGHTDTQYF. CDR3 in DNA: TGTGCCAGCAGCTTAGATCGACTAGCGGGGGGGCATACAGATACGCAGTATTTT.